The present T cell receptor beta chain was sequenced within a study of human CD8 memory T cell subsets. In germline, CDR1 is SGHKS, CDR2 YYEKEE (reference sequence). The CDR3 length is 15 residues. On this clonotype: As yet, its antigen is unknown.

Overall study results and limits: Chao1 estimates indicated that stem-like memory T cells may be more diverse than precursor exhausted T cells.

Isolation of the PBMC, which involved density gradient separation, used buffy coats from healthy donors. Preparation of the TCR beta libraries relied on UMI-labeled 5' RACE. For each CDR3 protein, TCRdb gives one entry from its re-call of the 5' RACE reads, without DNA. The sample is made up of more than 15,000 distinct CDR3 sequences, and the top ten hold approximately 6.1% of it. The source material was CD8+ stem-like memory T cells (TSCM and TCM) sorted from PBMCs. The subset: stem-like memory CD8 T cells (TSTEM), CCR7+ PD-1- TIGIT-. V is TRBV5-5 and J is TRBJ2-5; the TCRdb call, TRBD2, lacks DNA for checking. This clonotype was sampled from a human donor in good health. The CDR3 is CASSFYSGSTETQYF.